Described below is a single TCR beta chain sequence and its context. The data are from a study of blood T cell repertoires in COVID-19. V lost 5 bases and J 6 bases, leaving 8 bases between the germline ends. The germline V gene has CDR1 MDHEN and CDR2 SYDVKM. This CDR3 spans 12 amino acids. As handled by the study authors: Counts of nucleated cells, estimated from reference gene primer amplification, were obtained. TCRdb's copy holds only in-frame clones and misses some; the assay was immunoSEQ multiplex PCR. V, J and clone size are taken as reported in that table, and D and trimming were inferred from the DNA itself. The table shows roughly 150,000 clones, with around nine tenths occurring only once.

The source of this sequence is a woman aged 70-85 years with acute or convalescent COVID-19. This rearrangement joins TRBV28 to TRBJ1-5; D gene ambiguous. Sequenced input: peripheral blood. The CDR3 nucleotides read TGTGCCAGCAGTCCCCGGAGTCAGCCCCAGCATTTT. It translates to CASSPRSQPQHF.